This passage covers 27 T cell receptor beta chains from one sample sequenced in a study of cytomegalovirus exposure and HLA in healthy donors. Primers for the PCR totalled 60 Vbeta and 13 Jbeta. Sequenced by immunoSEQ multiplex PCR; TCRdb stores in-frame clones only, minus some. The profile shows about 75,000 clones, around 84% of them singletons. The sequenced sample consisted of PBMCs. The receptors come from a man between 70 and 80 years old in good health and CMV-seropositive.

This clone was recorded once. The CDR3 loop is CASSPTRGRETQYF. CDR3 nucleotide sequence: TGTGCCAGCTCACCAACTCGAGGCCGCGAGACCCAGTACTTC. The chain uses TRBV18 and TRBJ2-5; D call uncertain. Germline loops: CDR1 KGHSH, CDR2 LQKENI. V dropped 2 bases and J dropped 5 bases, with 12 bases sitting between them. The CDR3 consists of 14 residues.

This chain connects TRBV18 to TRBJ2-7; 7 bases line up with TRBD1. The junction had 7 bases not matched to a gene; V was cut back by 4 bases and J by 7 bases. The germline V gene encodes CDR1 KGHSH and CDR2 LQKENI. CDR3 length equals 13 residues. DNA of the CDR3: TGTGCCAGCTCACTAGGGGACAGCAGGGAGCAGTACTTC. Its translation is CASSLGDSREQYF.

The chain recombines TRBV30 with TRBJ2-1, with 8 bases aligning to TRBD2. CDR1 is GTSNPN, CDR2 SVGIG, per germline (reference sequence). Trimming took 6 bases from V and 6 from J; bases not matched to a gene: 7. This CDR3 comprises 13 residues. CDR3 nucleotide sequence: TGTGCCTGCTCGGGAGGGCCAGGCAATGAGCAGTTCTTC. It encodes CACSGGPGNEQFF.

The chain links TRBV5-1 to TRBJ2-3; the match to TRBD1 covers 10 bases. The germline V gene encodes CDR1 SGHRS and CDR2 YFSETQ. After removal of 4 bases from V and 4 bases from J, the junction contained 6 bases not matched to a gene. This CDR3 region has 15 residues. The CDR3 DNA reads TGCGCCAGCAGCACGACAGGGGGCTTTTCAGATACGCAGTATTTT. This translates into CASSTTGGFSDTQYF. Variable domain in full (rest from reference TRBV5-1 and TRBJ2-3): KAGVTQTPRYLIKTRGQQVTLSCSPISGHRSVSWYQQTPGQGLQFLFEYFSETQRNKGNFPGRFSGRQFSNSRSEMNVSTLELGDSALYLCASSTTGGFSDTQYFGPGTRLTVL.

The chain joins TRBV29-1 to TRBJ2-1, with TRBD1 matching 9 bases. This CDR3 has 12 residues. Trimming took 6 bases from V and 8 from J; bases not matched to a gene: 5. The germline V gene has CDR1 SQVTM and CDR2 ANQGSEA. CDR3 region: CSVGTGFDEQFF. In nucleotides, the CDR3 is TGCAGCGTCGGGACAGGGTTCGATGAGCAGTTCTTC.

In DNA form, the CDR3 reads TGTGCCAGCAGTGGGTCAGGCCCCGAACGAAACACCATATATTTT. Translated: CASSGSGPERNTIYF. V and J are TRBV2 and TRBJ1-3; no firm D call. The ends were cut back, 4 bases at V and 5 bases at J, with 15 bases in the middle. Looked up from germline, CDR1 is SNHLY and CDR2 is FYNNEI. The CDR3 totals 15 residues.

The V call is TRBV18, the J call TRBJ2-4, with a weak D call TRBD2 (7 bases). The V gene's germline CDR1 is KGHSH and CDR2 LQKENI. The CDR3 is 14 amino acids. The V gene lost 2 bases and the J gene lost 6 bases, with 11 bases spanning the gap. In DNA form, the CDR3 reads TGTGCCAGCTCACCAGGGGGGGCTGGAAACATTCAGTACTTC. Residues: CASSPGGAGNIQYF.

This clone showed up just a few times. J is TRBJ2-2 and V is TRBV5-1; 8 bases are a match to TRBD1. V lost 4 bases to trimming and J lost 6 bases; unmatched junction nucleotides: 8. CDR1 and CDR2 from the germline V gene are SGHRS and YFSETQ. There are 15 residues in the CDR3. CDR3 protein: CASSIDRGDAGELFF. The CDR3 DNA reads as TGCGCCAGCAGCATTGACAGGGGAGACGCCGGGGAGCTGTTTTTT.

The rearrangement links TRBV28 to TRBJ2-5; 12 bases match TRBD1. The CDR3 has 15 residues. V was pared by 5 bases and J by 5 bases, with 6 bases of the junction left unmatched. Germline V gene lookup returns CDR1 MDHEN and CDR2 SYDVKM. Here the CDR3 reads CASSPGQGARETQYF. The CDR3 DNA sequence: TGTGCCAGCAGTCCGGGACAGGGGGCGCGGGAGACCCAGTACTTC.

For the CDR3, the DNA is TGTGCCAGCAGCCCCGGGGGGCAGGCCCCGGAGCACGAGCAGTACTTC. It translates to CASSPGGQAPEHEQYF. The chain uses TRBV11-3 and TRBJ2-7; D may be TRBD2 (7 bases). The V end lost 5 bases, the J end lost 5 bases, and 22 bases lay between the germline ends. There are 16 residues in the CDR3. The V gene's germline CDR1 is SGHNT and CDR2 YENEEA.

This clone was observed once. This chain uses TRBV5-1 with TRBJ1-4; 7 bases are a match to TRBD1. The germline V gene has CDR1 SGHRS and CDR2 YFSETQ. The CDR3 contains 15 residues. J lost 8 bases, V lost 4 bases, and 11 bases had no gene match. The CDR3 nucleotides read TGCGCCAGCAGCCTTTCGCCAGGGGGTAAGGAAAAACTGTTTTTT. Translating gives CASSLSPGGKEKLFF.

A few counts support this clone. At one boundary the junction diverges from the germline segment, which might be a read error. The rearrangement links TRBV7-7 to TRBJ2-1, with D uncertain. CDR3 size: 15 residues. Germline-derived CDR1 and CDR2 are SSHAT and FNYEAQ (reference sequence). CDR3 residues: CASSLSPGSYNEQFF. For the CDR3, the DNA is TGTGCTAGCAGCTTATCTCCAGGCTCCTACAATGAGCAGTTCTTC.

The chain couples TRBV7-6 to TRBJ1-3; possible D gene TRBD1, 6 bases. The CDR3 loop spans 16 amino acids. V was shortened by 5 bases and J by 0 bases, with 14 bases between the two germline ends. The germline V gene has CDR1 SGHVS and CDR2 FNYEAQ. The CDR3 DNA is TGTGCCAGCAGCACGACAGGTACAATCTCTGGAAACACCATATATTTT. It yields the protein CASSTTGTISGNTIYF.

The chain joins TRBV11-1 to TRBJ2-5, with a tentative D call TRBD1 (5 bases). From germline, CDR1 is SGHAT and CDR2 FQDESV (reference sequence). The CDR3 totals 14 residues. V was trimmed by 5 bases and J by 5 bases, leaving 15 bases between them. CDR3 sequence: CASSPRAPRETQYF. The CDR3 DNA is TGTGCCAGCAGCCCCAGGGCACCCCGGGAGACCCAGTACTTC.

This clone was detected once. The rearrangement uses TRBV6-6 and TRBJ1-5; no clear D. The CDR3 contains 13 residues. Deletions cut 3 bases from V and 5 bases from J, with 8 bases between. Germline values: CDR1 MNHNY, CDR2 SVGAGI (reference sequence). CDR3 nucleotides: TGTGCCAGCAGTTATAGTCAGGATCAGCCCCAGCATTTT. Its translation: CASSYSQDQPQHF.

The chain has TRBV7-2 and TRBJ2-1; possible D gene TRBD2, 6 bases. Germline assignment: CDR1 SGHTA and CDR2 FQGNSA. The ends were cut back, 5 bases at V and 6 bases at J, with 11 bases in the middle. This CDR3 contains 13 residues. The chain's CDR3 is CASSPGLLNEQFF. CDR3 sequence (DNA): TGTGCCAGCAGCCCGGGACTTCTCAATGAGCAGTTCTTC. Full variable domain (rest looked up from reference TRBV7-2 and TRBJ2-1): GAGVSQSPSNKVTEKGKDVELRCDPISGHTALYWYRQSLGQGLEFLIYFQGNSAPDKSGLPSDRFSAERTGGSVSTLTIQRTQQEDSAVYLCASSPGLLNEQFFGPGTRLTVL.

J is TRBJ2-5 and V is TRBV6-1; D gene ambiguous. Germline V lookup: CDR1 MNHNS, CDR2 SASEGT. The CDR3 loop spans 14 amino acids. V lost 2 bases to trimming and J lost 0 bases, with 7 bases between them. The CDR3 loop reads CASSERGNQETQYF. The CDR3 nucleotides read TGTGCCAGCAGTGAACGCGGTAACCAAGAGACCCAGTACTTC.

The genes are TRBV19 and TRBJ1-1; tentative D call: TRBD1 (6 bases). The germline V gene has CDR1 LNHDA and CDR2 SQIVND (reference sequence). The CDR3 loop spans 15 amino acids. Trimming cost V 4 bases and J 0 bases, with 12 bases left between them. This chain's CDR3 is CASSTGHTMNTEAFF. The CDR3 DNA reads TGTGCCAGTAGTACGGGACACACCATGAACACTGAAGCTTTCTTT.

The chain uses TRBV13 and TRBJ2-7, with D possibly matching TRBD2 (6 bases). Germline V gene data show CDR1 as PRHDT and CDR2 as FYEKMQ (reference sequence). Between the trimmed V and J ends, which lost 4 bases and 2 bases, there was a span of 18 bases. The CDR3 covers 16 residues. CDR3 sequence: CASSSQSRGFPYEQYF. The CDR3 bases are TGTGCCAGCAGCTCCCAATCCCGGGGGTTTCCCTACGAGCAGTACTTC.

The rearrangement uses TRBV7-6 and TRBJ2-5; 9 nucleotides match TRBD2. The CDR3 consists of 15 residues. The V and J ends lost 5 bases and 2 bases, in that order; junction bases with no gene match: 6. Germline V CDR1 and CDR2: SGHVS, FNYEAQ. CDR3 DNA sequence: TGTGCCAGCAGCCAGCCTCTAGCGGGGCAAGAGACCCAGTACTTC. Residues: CASSQPLAGQETQYF.

This chain uses TRBV5-6 with TRBJ2-5; 7 nucleotides align to TRBD2. V shed 1 base, J shed 4 bases, and the junction held 1 base outside the gene matches. The CDR3 is 13 residues long. Germline V CDR1 and CDR2: SGHDT, YYEEEE. Here the CDR3 DNA reads TGTGCCAGCAGCTTGAGGGAGGGAGAGACCCAGTACTTC. Its protein is CASSLREGETQYF.

The J gene is TRBJ2-7, the V gene TRBV5-1, with a possible D match to TRBD1 (5 bases). Germline V gene data show CDR1 as SGHRS and CDR2 as YFSETQ. V lost 3 bases and J 2 bases, leaving 12 bases between the germline ends. The CDR3 has 14 amino acids. The CDR3 DNA sequence: TGCGCCAGCAGCTCCGGACACCAACCCTACGAGCAGTACTTC. The encoded protein is CASSSGHQPYEQYF.

This chain uses TRBV18 with TRBJ2-7; no clear D. Trimming stripped 4 bases from V and 2 bases from J, with 9 bases between. This CDR3 contains 13 residues. Germline V gene lookup returns CDR1 KGHSH and CDR2 LQKENI. CDR3 sequence reads: CASSLYSTYEQYF. CDR3 DNA sequence: TGTGCCAGCTCACTGTACAGTACCTACGAGCAGTACTTC.

The V call is TRBV29-1, the J call TRBJ2-7; 12 bases map to TRBD1. The CDR3 is 13 amino acids. The V segment lost 3 bases and the J segment 4 bases; nucleotides outside the gene matches: 1. Germline CDR1 SQVTM, CDR2 ANQGSEA. The CDR3 is CSVEGQGAYEQYF. CDR3 DNA sequence: TGCAGCGTTGAGGGACAGGGGGCTTACGAGCAGTACTTC.

This clone was found a few times. This CDR3 is CASSLSPGGEANVLTF. The CDR3 coding sequence is TGTGCCAGCAGCTTAAGCCCAGGGGGCGAGGCCAACGTCCTGACTTTC. The rearrangement uses TRBV7-3 and TRBJ2-6, with 8 bases that match TRBD1. The ends lost 1 base at V and 6 bases at J; junction bases unmatched: 5. The CDR3 runs to 16 residues. Germline V gene data show CDR1 as SGHTA and CDR2 as FQGTGA.

This clone was observed a few times. The V call is TRBV6-5, the J call TRBJ2-1; TRBD2 aligns across 9 bases. Germline-derived CDR1 and CDR2 are MNHEY and SVGAGI. V shed 2 bases and J 5 bases; nucleotides not matched to a gene: 4. The CDR3 runs to 15 residues. CDR3 sequence (DNA): TGTGCCAGCAGTTACGGAGCGGGGGGCCACAATGAGCAGTTCTTC. Protein: CASSYGAGGHNEQFF.

This clone was seen just once. This rearrangement joins TRBV5-1 to TRBJ1-1, with TRBD1 as a possible D gene (6 bases). V was trimmed by 3 bases and J by 11 bases, leaving 14 bases between them. The CDR3 extends over 12 amino acids. CDR1 SGHRS and CDR2 YFSETQ come from the germline V gene. The CDR3 DNA sequence: TGCGCCAGCAGCTCGGGAGGGGGGGAGGCTTTCTTT. Its protein product is CASSSGGGEAFF.